This entry concerns a single TCR beta chain. The specificity of this receptor is unknown. No base quality information exists; no much larger clone differs at one position. Genomic DNA was extracted with the Qiagen DNeasy kit from unsorted PBMCs and from negatively selected CD4+ and CD8+ fractions. Amplification of TCR beta CDR3 regions was done by immunoSEQ multiplex PCR with primers that anneal to V and J segments. A synthetic immune receptor repertoire was used to minimize amplification bias, and remaining bias was computationally removed after sequencing. In the source study's methods: Custom Python scripts were used to quantify repertoire diversity as the Shannon entropy index. Unsorted, CD4+ and CD8+ repertoires were analyzed separately, except for combined analyses in which CD4+ and CD8+ sequences were merged in silico. Clonal expansion was defined as a frequency increase of at least 2-fold after treatment compared with C1D1, and clones undetected at baseline were assigned a pseudocount of 0.5. Clones with 0 or 1 copy at C1D1 were defined as singleton clones, while clones with 2 or more copies were defined as non-singleton clones. By matching protein sequences in sorted samples from the same patient, clones expanded in unsorted samples were annotated as CD4+, CD8+ or unknown. Wilcoxon tests were applied to paired samples to test diversity changes from C1D1 to C4D1. TCRdb mirrors the immuneACCESS table, restricted to in-frame sequences. Some clones are absent from its copies; in checked studies, under half trace to an unresolved V gene, and the reason for the others is unknown. Clone size and V and J calls were adopted from that table, with D and trimming inferred from the DNA. The table for this sample lists over 85,000 clones; more than 85% of them were counted only once. The top ten constitute around 2% of the sample.

The record originates from a study of PD-1 blockade in classical Hodgkin lymphoma (dated by TCRdb to the early 2020s). Some background on the complete study: Nivolumab dosing was 3 mg/kg intravenously every 2 weeks, continuing until either disease progression or unacceptable toxicity. To define a peripheral blood immune signature of response to PD-1 blockade in classical Hodgkin lymphoma, the study combined TCR beta sequencing with CyTOF. Beyond this particular receptor, the publication reports: Baseline TCR diversity was reported to be lower in newly diagnosed patients than in healthy donors, and even lower in relapsed/refractory patients. Lower diversity was seen in patients whose nivolumab began less than 1 year after ASCT, and these patients were left out of later analyses so that immune reconstitution would not confound the results. Baseline diversity similar to that of newly diagnosed patients was observed in trial patients achieving complete response, whereas significantly lower diversity was observed in partial responders and progressors. By C4D1, a significant rise was seen in CD4+ TCR diversity but not in CD8+ TCR diversity (p=0.0027 vs p=0.16), and the rise was most apparent among complete responders (p=0.02). The study covered only a single clinical trial cohort, and the causes of the repertoire differences, possibly disease activity or prior therapy, were still not defined.

The CDR3 numbers 16 residues from cysteine through phenylalanine. CDR3 DNA is the only sequence kept; it has 48 bases, read in frame from the first base. The junction shows trimming of 2 bases on V and 1 base on J, plus 14 bases between the germline ends. Per the germline V gene (reference sequence), LNHDA is the CDR1 and SQIVND is the CDR2. The time point label, as the study defines it: cycle 4 day 1 (C4D1), after 6 weeks of nivolumab. All trial patients had relapsed after autologous stem cell transplantation, with cohorts A, B and C differing in prior brentuximab vedotin exposure. The trial cohort was composed of approximately 60 patients with relapsed/refractory classical Hodgkin lymphoma, for whom complete response, partial response or progressive disease was recorded as best overall response. Trial patients were treated with single-agent nivolumab in the multi-cohort phase II CheckMate 205 trial. An independent review committee assessed best overall response by applying the 2007 International Working Group response criteria. Trial PBMCs were obtained immediately prior to nivolumab initiation (C1D1) and on therapy at cycle 2 day 1 and cycle 4 day 1. Peripheral blood was collected in 8 mL Vacutainer Cell Preparation Tubes, from which PBMCs were isolated by centrifugation and then cryopreserved.

This chain joins TRBV19 to TRBJ1-1, with TRBD1 tentatively as D gene (6 bases match). The receptor's source is a human donor with classical Hodgkin lymphoma. Sequenced here: peripheral blood mononuclear cells (PBMCs), sampled before the fourth cycle of nivolumab. The nucleotide sequence reads TGTGCCAGTAGTATAAATGGCAGGGGACGGAACACTGAAGCTTTCTTT. This yields the protein CASSINGRGRNTEAFF.